This is a list of T cell receptor beta chains from one sample in a study of T cell repertoires in cytomegalovirus infection. TCRdb analysed the reads with MiXCR anew, one entry per CDR3 protein. Found here are 250,000 to 300,000 distinct CDR3 sequences, over 15% of them singletons; the top ten hold around 43%. Material for sequencing was CD8+ T cells from PBMCs. These TCRs come from a human donor in good health (CMV status not recorded). Some clones in this sample may be carry-over from other donors' samples. The CDR3 runs from the conserved cysteine through the conserved F or W. Each record gives: V gene, clone size, J gene, D gene, CDR3 protein, CDR3 DNA. A D gene is named only where the DNA matches it firmly. Size values are once, few and many counts, or a class for expanded clones, and some rows have none.

TRBV7-9	many	TRBJ2-3	.	CASRDGTDTQYF	TGTGCCAGCAGGGACGGCACAGATACGCAGTATTTT
TRBV7-9	many	TRBJ1-5	.	CASSPEGGYGAQPQHF	TGTGCCAGCAGCCCAGAGGGGGGATACGGTGCCCAGCCCCAGCATTTT
TRBV19	few	TRBJ2-3	TRBD1	CASSTRQGRTADTQYF	TGTGCCAGTAGTACCAGACAGGGACGCACCGCCGATACGCAGTATTTT
TRBV14	few	TRBJ2-7	.	CASSQDIRDYADAIDYEQYF	TGTGCCAGCAGCCAAGATATTAGGGATTATGCGGATGCTATTGACTACGAGCAGTACTTC
TRBV6-5	few	TRBJ1-5	.	CASSQGNSNQPQHF	TGTGCCAGCAGTCAGGGGAATAGCAATCAGCCCCAGCATTTT
TRBV28	.	TRBJ1-1	.	CASSIRGWGTEAFF	TGTGCCAGCAGTATCAGGGGTTGGGGGACTGAAGCTTTCTTT
TRBV19	.	TRBJ2-2	.	CASSISGGTGELFF	TGTGCCAGTAGTATAAGTGGGGGGACCGGGGAGCTGTTTTTT
TRBV7-2	many	TRBJ2-3	.	CASSFRPVGIATDTQYF	TGTGCCAGCAGCTTTCGTCCGGTGGGGATCGCCACAGATACGCAGTATTTT
TRBV7-9	few	TRBJ1-6	TRBD1	CASSLFHDREFSPLHF	TGTGCCAGCAGCTTATTTCATGACAGGGAGTTTTCACCCCTCCACTTT
TRBV2	.	TRBJ1-1	.	CASSDADTEAFF	TGTGCCAGCAGTGACGCGGACACTGAAGCTTTCTTT
TRBV7-9	.	TRBJ2-2	.	CASSTIPPGTGTGELFF	TGTGCCAGCAGCACTATACCCCCCGGGACGGGCACCGGGGAGCTGTTTTTT
TRBV4-1	many	TRBJ2-1	.	CASSQDGNEQFF	TGCGCCAGCAGCCAAGATGGGAATGAGCAGTTCTTC
TRBV7-2	many	TRBJ2-3	.	CASSLEQYTDTQYF	TGTGCCAGCAGCTTAGAACAGTACACAGATACGCAGTATTTT
TRBV12-3/TRBV12-4	.	TRBJ1-5	.	CASSFSFPGSNQPQHF	TGTGCCAGCAGTTTCTCCTTTCCGGGCAGCAATCAGCCCCAGCATTTT
TRBV28	many	TRBJ1-6	.	CASAFRLESPLHF	TGTGCCAGCGCTTTTCGTCTTGAGTCACCCCTCCACTTT
TRBV28	.	TRBJ2-7	TRBD1	CASTSGGWYEQYF	TGTGCCAGCACCTCAGGGGGATGGTACGAGCAGTACTTC
TRBV5-6	.	TRBJ2-1	.	CASSLAVGGSSYNEQFF	TGTGCCAGCAGCTTGGCCGTTGGGGGAAGCTCCTACAATGAGCAGTTCTTC
TRBV13	many	TRBJ2-7	.	CASSQGDEQYF	TGTGCCAGCAGCCAAGGGGACGAGCAGTACTTC
TRBV7-2	.	TRBJ2-7	.	CASSLTPHSSSYEQYF	TGTGCCAGCAGCTTAACCCCACACTCCAGCTCCTACGAGCAGTACTTC
TRBV2	once	TRBJ2-3	.	CASSWAGGSTDTQYF	TGTGCCAGCAGTTGGGCAGGAGGCTCCACAGATACGCAGTATTTT
TRBV7-8	many	TRBJ2-4	.	CASSQGAGAKNIQYF	TGTGCCAGCAGCCAAGGGGCGGGGGCCAAAAACATTCAGTACTTC
TRBV6-1	many	TRBJ1-1	.	CASSHQAGVNMNTEAFF	TGTGCCAGCAGCCACCAGGCAGGGGTGAACATGAACACTGAAGCTTTCTTT
TRBV7-6	many	TRBJ2-7	.	CASSSTTDDYEQYF	TGTGCCAGCAGCTCGACGACAGACGACTACGAGCAGTACTTC
TRBV5-6	.	TRBJ2-1	.	CASSLDVPNEQFF	TGTGCCAGCAGCTTGGATGTACCAAATGAGCAGTTCTTC
TRBV12-3/TRBV12-4	many	TRBJ2-5	.	CASSLGTEETQYF	TGTGCCAGCAGCCTCGGGACGGAAGAGACCCAGTACTTC
TRBV6-2/TRBV6-3	few	TRBJ2-3	.	CASSPTAFTDTQYF	TGTGCCAGCAGCCCCACCGCATTTACAGATACGCAGTATTTT
TRBV12-3/TRBV12-4	.	TRBJ2-5	.	CASSFTGKETQYF	TGTGCCAGCAGTTTTACAGGGAAGGAGACCCAGTACTTC
TRBV7-8	many	TRBJ1-1	.	CASSPREGRHTEAFF	TGTGCCAGCAGCCCCCGCGAGGGGAGACACACTGAAGCTTTCTTT
TRBV7-2	many	TRBJ1-1	.	CASSEGGVNTEAFF	TGTGCCAGCAGCGAGGGGGGGGTGAACACTGAAGCTTTCTTT
TRBV12-3/TRBV12-4	many	TRBJ2-3	TRBD2	CASSFVGGGPPPTDTQYF	TGTGCCAGCAGTTTCGTTGGCGGGGGGCCGCCCCCCACAGATACGCAGTATTTT
TRBV7-2	many	TRBJ2-3	.	CASSLLTGDTQYF	TGTGCCAGCAGCTTACTTACGGGAGATACGCAGTATTTT
TRBV4-1	few	TRBJ2-7	TRBD1	CASSQAGTGDYEQYF	TGCGCCAGCAGCCAAGCCGGGACAGGGGACTACGAGCAGTACTTC
TRBV28	many	TRBJ1-1	.	CASSEVRWEDTEAFF	TGTGCCAGCAGTGAGGTCCGCTGGGAAGACACTGAAGCTTTCTTT
TRBV28	.	TRBJ2-1	TRBD2	CASSLFGTSGAYNEQFF	TGTGCCAGCAGTTTATTTGGGACTAGCGGGGCCTACAATGAGCAGTTCTTC
TRBV18	.	TRBJ2-1	.	CASSPKVLSSYNEQFF	TGTGCCAGCTCACCAAAAGTCCTAAGCTCCTACAATGAGCAGTTCTTC
TRBV20-1	few	TRBJ2-1	TRBD1	CSARPLLGQGLYNEQFF	TGCAGTGCTAGGCCGCTCCTGGGACAGGGGCTCTACAATGAGCAGTTCTTC